Shown below are 27 T cell receptor beta chains from a single sample sequenced in a study of shared clonotypes between healthy human individuals. Profiled with immunoSEQ multiplex PCR; TCRdb holds only in-frame clones, not every one. The table has about 2.3 million clones, over 90% seen once. The sequenced sample was naive CD4+ T cells from PBMCs. As to subset: CD45RA+ positively selected. The origin of the receptors is a man between 18 and 29 years old in good health. Some clones in this sample may be carry-over from other donors' samples.

The sample holds one count of this clone. The chain links TRBV4-3 to TRBJ2-1; 8 nucleotides agree with TRBD1. The CDR3 has 15 amino acids. Germline CDR1 reads LGHNA; CDR2 reads YSLEER. The junction had 4 bases not matched to a gene; V was cut back by 2 bases and J by 4 bases. Here the CDR3 reads CASSQPGQAYNEQFF. DNA of the CDR3: TGCGCCAGCAGCCAACCGGGACAGGCTTACAATGAGCAGTTCTTC.

This chain links TRBV6-1 with TRBJ1-1; 11 positions agree with TRBD1. Trimming cost V 6 bases and J 3 bases; bases outside gene matches: 6. The germline CDR1 and CDR2 sequences are MNHNS and SASEGT. The CDR3 covers 15 residues. The CDR3 bases are TGTGCCAGCAGGGCATGGGACAGGGGGGACACTGAAGCTTTCTTT. This codes for CASRAWDRGDTEAFF.

This chain joins TRBV7-3 and TRBJ2-3; D unresolved. Germline assignment: CDR1 SGHTA and CDR2 FQGTGA. V was shortened by 5 bases and J by 2 bases, with 8 bases between the two germline ends. This CDR3 comprises 13 residues. The CDR3 DNA reads TGTGCCAGCAGCCCGAGTCCCACAGATACGCAGTATTTT. This translates into CASSPSPTDTQYF.

The V gene is TRBV7-3, the J gene TRBJ2-5; 9 positions agree with TRBD2. This CDR3 comprises 16 residues. Germline V lookup: CDR1 SGHTA, CDR2 FQGTGA. V gave up 5 bases and J gave up 4 bases; unmatched junction bases: 11. The CDR3 sequence: CASSPFLAGGRETQYF. The CDR3 DNA is TGTGCCAGCAGCCCTTTTTTGGCGGGAGGGCGAGAGACCCAGTACTTC.

Concerning this clone itself: Different DNA sequences within this sample yield the same CDR3. The rearrangement uses TRBV28 and TRBJ1-5, with no clear D. Germline V gives CDR1 MDHEN, CDR2 SYDVKM. The V gene lost 2 bases and the J gene lost 7 bases, with 12 bases spanning the gap. The CDR3 is 14 amino acids. Here the CDR3 DNA reads TGTGCCAGCAGTTTAAGTGGGATTGGGCAGCCCCAGCATTTT. Protein: CASSLSGIGQPQHF.

As for this clone: At the DNA level, this CDR3 is encoded by other sequences in the same sample as well. The V and J genes are TRBV10-2 and TRBJ1-5; the D gene is possibly TRBD1 (5 bases). The V end was cut by 0 bases, the J end by 1 base, with 7 bases between. This CDR3 is built from 15 residues. CDR1 is WSHSY, CDR2 SAAADI, per germline. Here the CDR3 DNA reads TGCGCCAGCAGTGAGTCCGGGGGGAGCAATCAGCCCCAGCATTTT. It encodes CASSESGGSNQPQHF.

CDR3 DNA: TGTGCCAGCAGGCTAGGGGGTGCTGGTCAGCCCCAGCATTTT. It specifies CASRLGGAGQPQHF. The chain has TRBV27 and TRBJ1-5; maybe TRBD1 (6 bases). Trimming removed 6 bases from V and 6 bases from J, with 15 bases in between. CDR1 MNHEY and CDR2 SMNVEV come from the germline V gene (reference sequence). The CDR3 contains 14 residues.

The rearrangement joins TRBV29-1 to TRBJ1-3, with D possibly TRBD1 on 5 matching bases. V dropped 4 bases and J dropped 2 bases, with 15 bases sitting between them. This CDR3 has 15 amino acids. Germline CDR1 reads SQVTM; CDR2 reads ANQGSEA. CDR3 sequence reads: CSVGFRGLAGNTIYF. The CDR3 DNA reads as TGCAGCGTTGGATTTCGGGGGTTAGCTGGAAACACCATATATTTT.

CDR3 nucleotide sequence: TGTGCCATCAGTGAGTCGACTTTGAACAATGAGCAGTTCTTC. Residues: CAISESTLNNEQFF. V and J are TRBV10-3 and TRBJ2-1; unclear D gene. Between the trimmed V and J ends, which lost 0 bases and 5 bases, there was a span of 8 bases. CDR3 length: 14 amino acids. Germline values: CDR1 ENHRY, CDR2 SYGVKD.

The chain recombines TRBV7-2 with TRBJ2-7; D gene ambiguous. V was trimmed by 2 bases and J by 0 bases, leaving 14 bases between them. The CDR3 extends over 16 amino acids. Germline V gives CDR1 SGHTA, CDR2 FQGNSA. CDR3 amino acids: CASSLFPQFGSYEQYF. CDR3 DNA: TGTGCCAGCAGCTTATTCCCGCAATTTGGCTCCTACGAGCAGTACTTC. Full variable domain (rest looked up from reference TRBV7-2 and TRBJ2-7): GAGVSQSPSNKVTEKGKDVELRCDPISGHTALYWYRQSLGQGLEFLIYFQGNSAPDKSGLPSDRFSAERTGGSVSTLTIQRTQQEDSAVYLCASSLFPQFGSYEQYFGPGTRLTVT.

J is TRBJ2-2 and V is TRBV19; no firm D call. CDR1 is LNHDA, CDR2 SQIVND, per germline (reference sequence). The CDR3 has 14 amino acids. The V end lost 3 bases, the J end lost 5 bases, and 10 bases lay between the germline ends. The CDR3 region is CASSITTLTGELFF. CDR3 in DNA: TGTGCCAGTAGTATCACGACCCTTACCGGGGAGCTGTTTTTT.

The gene calls are TRBV9 and TRBJ2-3; 11 positions agree with TRBD2. The CDR3 has 16 residues. J lost 6 bases, V lost 0 bases, and 6 bases had no gene match. CDR1 and CDR2 (germline): SGDLS, YYNGEE. CDR3 amino acids: CASSVVLAGGMDTQYF. DNA of the CDR3: TGTGCCAGCAGCGTAGTCCTAGCGGGAGGTATGGATACGCAGTATTTT.

The rearrangement uses TRBV7-9 and TRBJ2-2, with D perhaps matching TRBD1 or TRBD2 (5 bases each). V lost 5 bases, J lost 6 bases, and 13 bases lay in between. Germline-derived CDR1 and CDR2 are SEHNR and FQNEAQ (reference sequence). This CDR3 comprises 14 residues. The CDR3 loop is CASSGSGGAGELFF. Written as DNA, the CDR3 is TGTGCCAGCAGCGGGAGTGGGGGAGCCGGGGAGCTGTTTTTT.

The chain carries TRBV30 and TRBJ2-7; 7 bases fit TRBD2. V lost 2 bases, J lost 8 bases, and 18 bases stayed unmatched. CDR1 and CDR2 (germline): GTSNPN, SVGIG (reference sequence). This CDR3 contains 16 residues. As DNA, the CDR3 is TGTGCCTGGAGTCCTGCCCGGGACTACCTGGTCCCTAAGCAGTACTTC. This translates into CAWSPARDYLVPKQYF.

The CDR3 DNA sequence: TGTGCCAGCAGCTCCCCCCCGGGACTAGCGGGAGCAGCAGATACGCAGTATTTT. This encodes CASSSPPGLAGAADTQYF. The chain is built from TRBV12-1 and TRBJ2-3; TRBD2 is taken as the D call from the table, unchecked against the DNA. TRBV12-1 is shown as a pseudogene. The CDR3 consists of 18 residues.

This clone was recorded only once. The V gene is TRBV29-1, the J gene TRBJ2-7, with 11 bases identical to TRBD2. Germline V lookup: CDR1 SQVTM, CDR2 ANQGSEA. The CDR3 is 15 residues long. The J segment lost 4 bases and the V segment lost 7 bases, leaving 12 bases of the junction unmatched. The CDR3 sequence: CSARVSGGAGYEQYF. The CDR3 DNA reads TGCAGCGCCCGAGTTAGCGGGGGGGCTGGTTACGAGCAGTACTTC.

CDR3 amino acids: CASSLSRQETQYF. The CDR3 coding sequence is TGTGCCAGCAGCTTATCCCGGCAAGAGACCCAGTACTTC. The genes are TRBV7-6 and TRBJ2-5; D uncertain. This CDR3 has 13 amino acids. Germline assignment: CDR1 SGHVS and CDR2 FNYEAQ. The V gene lost 2 bases and the J gene lost 2 bases, with 6 bases spanning the gap.

The V call is TRBV4-1, the J call TRBJ2-6; D remains unclear. The CDR3 sequence is 15 residues long. V lost 1 base to trimming and J lost 0 bases, with 4 bases between them. In germline, CDR1 is MGHRA, CDR2 YSYEKL. The CDR3: CASSQVDSGANVLTF. The CDR3, as DNA: TGCGCCAGCAGCCAAGTAGACTCTGGGGCCAACGTCCTGACTTTC.

This clone has just a few counts. The V gene is TRBV19, the J gene TRBJ1-5; D gene uncertain. V shed 0 bases and J shed 5 bases, with 8 bases lying between them. Germline V gene lookup returns CDR1 LNHDA and CDR2 SQIVND (reference sequence). This CDR3 is built from 14 residues. The CDR3 is CASSIEVKDQPQHF. The DNA for the CDR3 is TGTGCCAGTAGTATAGAGGTGAAGGATCAGCCCCAGCATTTT.

The chain links TRBV11-2 to TRBJ2-7, with D maybe TRBD1 (6 bases). The CDR3 is 13 residues long. The V gene lost 7 bases and the J gene lost 2 bases, with 12 bases spanning the gap. Looked up from germline, CDR1 is SGHAT and CDR2 is FQNNGV. CDR3 nucleotide sequence: TGTGCCAGCAAATCCGACAGGACCTACGAGCAGTACTTC. Amino acid sequence: CASKSDRTYEQYF.

The chain uses TRBV4-2 and TRBJ1-2, with a tentative D call TRBD1 (5 bases). The CDR3 runs to 15 residues. Germline CDR1 reads LGHNA; CDR2 reads YNFKEQ. Between the trimmed V and J ends, which lost 0 bases and 0 bases, there was a span of 8 bases. The CDR3 reads CASSQDGQTNYGYTF. CDR3 coding DNA: TGTGCCAGCAGCCAAGACGGACAAACTAACTATGGCTACACCTTC.

The CDR3 loop reads CATSTPRGGRSSYEQYF. The DNA for the CDR3 is TGTGCCACCAGCACCCCACGGGGGGGGCGGAGCTCCTACGAGCAGTACTTC. The V and J genes are TRBV15 and TRBJ2-7; 8 bases align to TRBD2. The germline V gene has CDR1 LNHNV and CDR2 YYDKDF (reference sequence). The J segment lost 0 bases and the V segment lost 4 bases, leaving 11 bases of the junction unmatched. The CDR3 is made up of 17 amino acids.

This clone was counted a single time. The V call is TRBV6-6, the J call TRBJ2-3; tentatively, D is TRBD1 (6 bases). The CDR3 extends over 15 amino acids. V dropped 8 bases and J dropped 4 bases, with 19 bases sitting between them. The germline V gene has CDR1 MNHNY and CDR2 SVGAGI (reference sequence). CDR3 coding DNA: TGTGCCAGCTGGTTTACTGGCACAGGGCCAGATACGCAGTATTTT. Amino acids: CASWFTGTGPDTQYF.

As for this clone: Other DNA sequences in the sample encode the same CDR3. V usage is TRBV28 and J usage is TRBJ1-2; D perhaps matches TRBD1 (6 bases). Germline loops: CDR1 MDHEN, CDR2 SYDVKM. This CDR3 is 13 amino acids long. V lost 5 bases, J lost 2 bases, and 9 bases lay in between. CDR3: CASSLQGNYGYTF. CDR3 coding DNA: TGTGCCAGCAGTCTCCAGGGGAACTATGGCTACACCTTC.

V is TRBV4-1 and J is TRBJ2-7, with 10 bases matching TRBD1. With V trimmed by 4 bases and J by 3 bases, 3 bases remained unmatched. The length of the CDR3 is 14 residues. Per the germline V gene, CDR1 is MGHRA and CDR2 is YSYEKL. CDR3: CASSPGDRGYEQYF. The CDR3 bases are TGCGCCAGCAGCCCTGGGGACAGGGGCTACGAGCAGTACTTC.

V is TRBV28 and J is TRBJ2-7, with D possibly being TRBD1 (6 bases). Trimming took 1 base from V and 6 from J, leaving 19 bases between them. Germline CDR1 MDHEN, CDR2 SYDVKM. The CDR3 is made up of 16 amino acids. The DNA of the CDR3 is TGTGCCAGCAGTTTATCGGCAGGGGTTGGATCGGGCGAGCAGTACTTC. Encoded protein: CASSLSAGVGSGEQYF.

This clone was seen a few times. This sequence joins TRBV29-1 and TRBJ1-1, with D uncertain. This CDR3 has 13 residues. Germline V gene lookup returns CDR1 SQVTM and CDR2 ANQGSEA. Trimming pared 6 bases from V and 1 base from J, leaving 12 bases between. CDR3 in DNA: TGCAGCGTCCAAACGGCGGAGAACACTGAAGCTTTCTTT. Translation: CSVQTAENTEAFF.